Each of the 32 T cell receptor beta chains below was sequenced from the same sample in a study of cytomegalovirus exposure and HLA in healthy donors. Amplification used 60 Vbeta primers and 13 Jbeta primers. Measured with immunoSEQ multiplex PCR; TCRdb has only the in-frame clones, and not every one. The sample yields over 130,000 clones, 82% seen once. Specimen: PBMCs. The receptors were gathered from a male donor in good health and CMV-seronegative.

This clone occurred once. V usage is TRBV6-5 and J usage is TRBJ2-5, with D perhaps matching TRBD2 (6 bases). The CDR3 runs 15 residues. V lost 5 bases, J lost 5 bases, and 18 bases lay in between. Germline-derived CDR1 and CDR2 are MNHEY and SVGAGI. The CDR3 loop is CASSALATGRETQYF. CDR3 nucleotide sequence: TGTGCCAGCAGTGCGTTGGCAACGGGGAGGGAGACCCAGTACTTC.

The V call is TRBV25-1, the J call TRBJ1-1; D unclear. Trimming removed 3 bases at V and 11 bases at J, with 13 bases between. Germline CDR1 reads MGHDK; CDR2 reads SYGVNS. This CDR3 region has 12 residues. Here the CDR3 DNA reads TGTGCCAGCAGTGAGGGGAGGACTAGGGCTTTCTTT. Protein: CASSEGRTRAFF.

This clone was recorded a few times. The V call is TRBV19, the J call TRBJ1-1; D might be TRBD1 (5 bases). Trimming took off 1 base at V and 3 bases at J, with 12 bases between the two ends. Germline-derived CDR1 and CDR2 are LNHDA and SQIVND (reference sequence). This CDR3 comprises 15 residues. CDR3 protein: CASSIAGGGDTEAFF. The CDR3 DNA is TGTGCCAGTAGTATAGCGGGGGGTGGAGACACTGAAGCTTTCTTT.

This chain links TRBV30 with TRBJ1-4; D perhaps matches TRBD1 (6 bases). The CDR3 covers 11 residues. V lost 2 bases to trimming and J lost 8 bases, with 6 bases between them. Germline V gene sequence: CDR1 GTSNPN, CDR2 SVGIG (reference sequence). CDR3 bases: TGTGCCTGGAGTCAGGGGGAAAAACTGTTTTTT. It is translated as CAWSQGEKLFF.

Only one count was recorded for this clone. This sequence joins TRBV30 and TRBJ2-5; 10 bases align to TRBD1. Germline-derived CDR1 and CDR2 are GTSNPN and SVGIG (reference sequence). Trimming at V came to 7 bases and at J to 4 bases, leaving 6 bases not matched to a gene. The CDR3 runs to 13 residues. In DNA form, the CDR3 reads TGTGCCTCCGGGACAGGGGACGTAGAGACCCAGTACTTC. As protein: CASGTGDVETQYF.

The chain has TRBV4-3 and TRBJ1-4; D is unresolved. Germline assignment: CDR1 LGHNA and CDR2 YSLEER. V lost 4 bases, J lost 8 bases, and 20 bases lay in between. The CDR3 length is 16 residues. In nucleotides, the CDR3 is TGCGCCAGCAGCCCGGAAATGGTCGGGGTGTGGGAAAAACTGTTTTTT. It encodes CASSPEMVGVWEKLFF.

The genes are TRBV5-8 and TRBJ2-1; TRBD2 might be the D (6 bases). CDR1 SGHTS and CDR2 YDEGEE come from the germline V gene. The CDR3 is 16 amino acids. The V gene lost 0 bases and the J gene lost 4 bases, with 14 bases spanning the gap. The CDR3 reads CASSLGASGPYNEQFF. CDR3 in DNA: TGTGCCAGCAGCTTGGGGGCCAGCGGGCCGTACAATGAGCAGTTCTTC.

In regard to this clone: This CDR3 is also generated by other DNA sequences in the sample. The chain is built from TRBV5-1 and TRBJ1-5, with 9 bases matching TRBD1. CDR1 is SGHRS, CDR2 YFSETQ, per germline. There are 14 residues in the CDR3. Trimming removed 4 bases from V and 7 bases from J; junction bases left unmatched: 6. Written as DNA, the CDR3 is TGCGCCAGCAGCCTGGGACAGGGCGACCAGCCCCAGCATTTT. The encoded protein is CASSLGQGDQPQHF.

V and J are TRBV11-3 and TRBJ2-2; D is uncertain. Germline values: CDR1 SGHNT, CDR2 YENEEA. V was pared by 1 base and J by 1 base, with 7 bases between. The CDR3 sequence is 15 residues long. Here the CDR3 reads CASSLVPGNTGELFF. Here the CDR3 DNA reads TGTGCCAGCAGCTTAGTTCCGGGGAACACCGGGGAGCTGTTTTTT.

The chain links TRBV27 to TRBJ2-7; 7 bases fit TRBD2. The V segment lost 3 bases and the J segment 3 bases; nucleotides outside the gene matches: 8. CDR3 length equals 15 residues. Germline V lookup: CDR1 MNHEY, CDR2 SMNVEV (reference sequence). In nucleotides, the CDR3 is TGTGCCAGCAGTTTCCAAGGACTAGGTGTCTACGAGCAGTACTTC. It encodes CASSFQGLGVYEQYF.

This chain joins TRBV7-2 and TRBJ2-1, with TRBD2 matching over 7 bases. Losses at the gene ends were 1 base for V and 2 bases for J; bases not matched to a gene: 5. Germline values: CDR1 SGHTA, CDR2 FQGNSA. The CDR3 loop spans 16 amino acids. This chain's CDR3 is CASSLGGGTAYNEQFF. In DNA form, the CDR3 reads TGTGCCAGCAGCTTAGGGGGAGGGACTGCCTACAATGAGCAGTTCTTC.

The chain carries TRBV27 and TRBJ2-7; D might be TRBD2 (6 bases). Germline V gives CDR1 MNHEY, CDR2 SMNVEV (reference sequence). Deletions cut 3 bases from V and 1 base from J, with 10 bases between. This CDR3 is built from 14 residues. The CDR3 DNA is TGTGCCAGCAGTTTCCTCGGGAGATCCTACGAGCAGTACTTC. Its translation is CASSFLGRSYEQYF.

This clone turned up a few times. V and J are TRBV7-3 and TRBJ2-1; maybe TRBD2 (5 bases). CDR3 length: 14 amino acids. V was pared by 0 bases and J by 12 bases, with 15 bases between. CDR1 and CDR2 (germline): SGHTA, FQGTGA. CDR3 loop: CASSLTPSSRGQFF. The CDR3 nucleotides are TGTGCCAGCAGCTTAACGCCATCGTCCCGGGGGCAGTTCTTC.

In this sample, this clone turned up a few times. This chain connects TRBV7-2 to TRBJ2-3, with 7 bases aligning to TRBD2. Trimming took 2 bases from V and 3 from J; bases not matched to a gene: 2. Germline V CDR1 and CDR2: SGHTA, FQGNSA. The CDR3 totals 14 residues. The CDR3 spells CASSLREATDTQYF. CDR3 in DNA: TGTGCCAGCAGCTTACGGGAGGCGACAGATACGCAGTATTTT.

The genes are TRBV25-1 and TRBJ2-5; 10 bases align to TRBD1. V shed 11 bases and J 6 bases; nucleotides not matched to a gene: 6. CDR1 MGHDK and CDR2 SYGVNS come from the germline V gene. The CDR3 is made up of 12 amino acids. CDR3 coding DNA: TGTGCCGGGGACAGGGGAGGAAAGACCCAGTACTTC. It codes for CAGDRGGKTQYF.

This clone was seen only once. The chain combines TRBV19 with TRBJ2-7, with D perhaps matching TRBD2 (5 bases). Germline V gives CDR1 LNHDA, CDR2 SQIVND (reference sequence). V dropped 6 bases and J dropped 7 bases, with 16 bases sitting between them. The CDR3 contains 13 residues. The CDR3 DNA reads as TGTGCCAGTAGCCCATTCCCGGGGTATGAGCAGTACTTC. This translates into CASSPFPGYEQYF.

This clone turned up a few times. V usage is TRBV10-3 and J usage is TRBJ2-3; the match to TRBD2 covers 10 bases. Unmatched junction bases numbered 6, after V lost 6 bases and J lost 3 bases. Per the germline V gene, CDR1 is ENHRY and CDR2 is SYGVKD. This CDR3 spans 15 amino acids. CDR3 DNA: TGTGCCATCAGGGAAGCGGGAGGGTTAACAGATACGCAGTATTTT. Protein product: CAIREAGGLTDTQYF.

V gene TRBV28 combines with J gene TRBJ2-5; D may be TRBD2 (5 bases). The CDR3 extends over 13 amino acids. Germline-derived CDR1 and CDR2 are MDHEN and SYDVKM. Trimming cost V 6 bases and J 2 bases, with 10 bases left between them. The CDR3 DNA sequence: TGTGCCAGCAGGTCCGGACTGCAAGAGACCCAGTACTTC. This codes for CASRSGLQETQYF.

This clone was seen only once. The genes are TRBV7-6 and TRBJ2-3, with 12 bases lining up with TRBD1. V shed 3 bases and J 2 bases; nucleotides not matched to a gene: 3. The CDR3 sequence is 16 residues long. Germline CDR1 and CDR2: SGHVS and FNYEAQ. This CDR3 reads CASSFGTGGSTDTQYF. CDR3 nucleotide sequence: TGTGCCAGCAGCTTCGGGACAGGGGGCTCCACAGATACGCAGTATTTT.

This chain connects TRBV5-1 to TRBJ2-3; 7 nucleotides line up with TRBD1. This CDR3 is built from 15 residues. The junction had 3 bases not matched to a gene; V was cut back by 2 bases and J by 0 bases. Germline values: CDR1 SGHRS, CDR2 YFSETQ. The CDR3 spells CASSLPTGSTDTQYF. The DNA for the CDR3 is TGCGCCAGCAGCTTACCGACAGGGAGCACAGATACGCAGTATTTT.

J is TRBJ2-5 and V is TRBV5-1, with 7 bases aligning to TRBD1. CDR3 length: 15 amino acids. Unmatched junction bases numbered 7, after V lost 1 base and J lost 4 bases. Germline CDR1 reads SGHRS; CDR2 reads YFSETQ. The chain's CDR3 is CASSLSVGGGETQYF. The CDR3 DNA reads as TGCGCCAGCAGCTTGTCGGTAGGGGGCGGAGAGACCCAGTACTTC. Variable domain in full (rest from reference TRBV5-1 and TRBJ2-5): KAGVTQTPRYLIKTRGQQVTLSCSPISGHRSVSWYQQTPGQGLQFLFEYFSETQRNKGNFPGRFSGRQFSNSRSEMNVSTLELGDSALYLCASSLSVGGGETQYFGPGTRLLVL.

The genes are TRBV7-2 and TRBJ1-2, with TRBD1 identical over 7 bases. This CDR3 contains 16 residues. After removal of 3 bases from V and 2 bases from J, the junction contained 9 bases not matched to a gene. The germline V gene encodes CDR1 SGHTA and CDR2 FQGNSA. DNA for the CDR3: TGTGCCAGCAGCTTGGACTACAGGGGACTCAACTATGGCTACACCTTC. Encoded protein: CASSLDYRGLNYGYTF.

The chain is built from TRBV11-2 and TRBJ2-5; 7 nucleotides agree with TRBD1. The CDR3 is made up of 13 amino acids. CDR1 is SGHAT, CDR2 FQNNGV, per germline. The V and J ends lost 1 base and 5 bases, in that order; junction bases with no gene match: 1. CDR3 sequence: CASSLVGGETQYF. As DNA, the CDR3 is TGTGCCAGCAGCTTAGTAGGGGGCGAGACCCAGTACTTC.

V usage is TRBV19 and J usage is TRBJ2-7; D not certain. The CDR3 totals 14 residues. Germline V lookup: CDR1 LNHDA, CDR2 SQIVND (reference sequence). Deletions cut 5 bases from V and 7 bases from J, with 18 bases between. Here the CDR3 reads CASSLRDKRWEQYF. The DNA of the CDR3 is TGTGCCAGTAGTCTGCGAGACAAACGGTGGGAGCAGTACTTC. The full variable domain, completed using reference TRBV19 and TRBJ2-7, is DGGITQSPKYLFRKEGQNVTLSCEQNLNHDAMYWYRQDPGQGLRLIYYSQIVNDFQKGDIAEGYSVSREKKESFPLTVTSAQKNPTAFYLCASSLRDKRWEQYFGPGTRLTVT.

The rearrangement joins TRBV7-2 to TRBJ1-1; D remains ambiguous. The germline V gene encodes CDR1 SGHTA and CDR2 FQGNSA. CDR3 size: 14 residues. Trimming took 4 bases from V and 3 from J, leaving 12 bases between them. The CDR3 coding sequence is TGTGCCAGCAGCTCAAATGGGCCATACACTGAAGCTTTCTTT. This translates into CASSSNGPYTEAFF.

This clone was counted a single time. This chain connects TRBV1 to TRBJ2-3; the D call in the table, TRBD1, was not verified against the DNA. TRBV1 is noted as a pseudogene. The CDR3 has 19 residues. Written as DNA, the CDR3 is TGCACCAGCAGCCAAGTAGGCCTGGGCGTTCGATGTAGCACAGATACGCAGTATTTT. Its protein product is CTSSQVGLGVRCSTDTQYF.

The CDR3 DNA sequence: TGCGCCAGCAGCCAAGAGAGGGTCCCTGAGACTGGCTACACCTTC. Amino acids: CASSQERVPETGYTF. This chain uses TRBV4-3 with TRBJ1-2; no firm D call. The CDR3 length is 15 residues. CDR1 is LGHNA, CDR2 YSLEER, per germline. V shed 0 bases and J shed 7 bases, with 15 bases lying between them.

The CDR3 region is CASSGLRGGNQPQHF. The CDR3 nucleotides are TGTGCCAGCAGTGGATTACGGGGGGGGAATCAGCCCCAGCATTTT. The chain uses TRBV6-5 and TRBJ1-5; D might be TRBD1 (5 bases). The CDR3 has 15 amino acids. Trimming took 5 bases from V and 4 from J, leaving 15 bases between them. In germline, CDR1 is MNHEY, CDR2 SVGAGI.

This chain links TRBV6-5 with TRBJ1-5; no clear D. Trimming removed 2 bases at V and 6 bases at J, with 8 bases between. Germline V gene sequence: CDR1 MNHEY, CDR2 SVGAGI. This CDR3 region has 13 residues. The CDR3 loop reads CASSYGGSQPQHF. The CDR3 bases are TGTGCCAGCAGTTACGGTGGGAGTCAGCCCCAGCATTTT.

V gene TRBV7-8 combines with J gene TRBJ2-3; a weak D match, TRBD2 (5 bases). Trimming pared 5 bases from V and 6 bases from J, leaving 9 bases between. Germline V lookup: CDR1 SGHVS, CDR2 FQNEAQ. The CDR3 contains 12 residues. The CDR3 reads CASSPREDTQYF. CDR3 nucleotide sequence: TGTGCCAGCAGCCCGAGGGAGGATACGCAGTATTTT.

The chain is built from TRBV6-5 and TRBJ2-3, with TRBD2 identical over 8 bases. Germline V CDR1 and CDR2: MNHEY, SVGAGI. There are 15 residues in the CDR3. The ends lost 5 bases at V and 6 bases at J; junction bases unmatched: 10. The CDR3 DNA sequence: TGTGCCAGCAGTCCGGCGGGGGGCGGCGAGGATACGCAGTATTTT. Amino acid sequence: CASSPAGGGEDTQYF.

The chain has TRBV30 and TRBJ2-1, with 11 bases fitting TRBD2. CDR1 is GTSNPN, CDR2 SVGIG, per germline (reference sequence). The length of the CDR3 is 15 residues. The junction had 8 bases not matched to a gene; V was cut back by 3 bases and J by 7 bases. CDR3 amino acids: CAWRLLAGDRNEQFF. The CDR3, as DNA: TGTGCCTGGAGGTTACTAGCGGGAGATAGAAATGAGCAGTTCTTC.